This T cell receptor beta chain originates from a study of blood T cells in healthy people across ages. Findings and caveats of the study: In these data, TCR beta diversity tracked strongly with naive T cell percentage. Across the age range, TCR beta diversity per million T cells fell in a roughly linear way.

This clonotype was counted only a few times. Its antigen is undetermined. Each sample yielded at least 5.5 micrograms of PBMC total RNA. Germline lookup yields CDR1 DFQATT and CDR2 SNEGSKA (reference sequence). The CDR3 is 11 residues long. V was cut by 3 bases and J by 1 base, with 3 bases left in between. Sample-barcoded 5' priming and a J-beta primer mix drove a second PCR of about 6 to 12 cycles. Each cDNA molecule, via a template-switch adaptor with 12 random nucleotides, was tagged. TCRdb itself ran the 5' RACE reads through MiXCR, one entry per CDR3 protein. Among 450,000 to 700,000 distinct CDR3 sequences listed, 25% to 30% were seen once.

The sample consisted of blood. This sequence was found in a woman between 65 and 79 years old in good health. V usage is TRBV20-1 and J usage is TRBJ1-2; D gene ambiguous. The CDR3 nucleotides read TGCAGTGCTAGTTATAACTATGGCTACACCTTC. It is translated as CSASYNYGYTF.